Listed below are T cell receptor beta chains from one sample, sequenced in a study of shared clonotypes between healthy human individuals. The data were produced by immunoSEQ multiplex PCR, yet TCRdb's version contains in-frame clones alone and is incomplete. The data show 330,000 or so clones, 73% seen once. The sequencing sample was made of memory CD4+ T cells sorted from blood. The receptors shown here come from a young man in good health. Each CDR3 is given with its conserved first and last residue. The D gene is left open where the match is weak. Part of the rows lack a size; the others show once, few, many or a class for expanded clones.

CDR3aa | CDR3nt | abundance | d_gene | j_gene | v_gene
CAISDPRYEQYF | TGTGCCATCAGTGATCCGAGATACGAGCAGTACTTC | NA | NA | TRBJ2-7 | TRBV10-3
CASGRISGQYNEQFF | TGTGCCAGCGGCCGCATTAGCGGGCAATACAATGAGCAGTTCTTC | NA | TRBD2 | TRBJ2-1 | TRBV11-3
CASSPLRLVSTDTQYF | TGTGCCAGCAGCCCTCTACGCCTCGTTAGCACAGATACGCAGTATTTT | NA | NA | TRBJ2-3 | TRBV16
CASSYLGLADTQYF | TGTGCCAGCAGCTATTTGGGACTAGCGGATACGCAGTATTTT | NA | TRBD2 | TRBJ2-3 | TRBV7-6
CASSLVQGRGYTF | TGTGCCAGCAGCTTGGTACAGGGAAGAGGCTACACCTTC | NA | NA | TRBJ1-2 | TRBV5-6
CASSVGVGLAVNTGELFF | TGTGCCAGCAGCGTAGGCGTGGGGCTAGCGGTGAACACCGGGGAGCTGTTTTTT | NA | TRBD2 | TRBJ2-2 | TRBV9
CATSRMGLAGGDTGELFF | TGTGCCACCAGCAGAATGGGACTAGCGGGAGGAGACACCGGGGAGCTGTTTTTT | NA | TRBD2 | TRBJ2-2 | TRBV15
CASTTPGGFSYNEQFF | TGTGCCAGCACCACCCCCGGGGGATTCTCCTACAATGAGCAGTTCTTC | NA | NA | TRBJ2-1 | TRBV28
CASSPGLADVGETQYF | TGTGCCAGCTCACCGGGACTAGCGGACGTCGGAGAGACCCAGTACTTC | once | TRBD2 | TRBJ2-5 | TRBV18
CASSSVTGELFF | TGTGCCAGCAGCTCCGTCACCGGGGAGCTGTTTTTT | NA | NA | TRBJ2-2 | TRBV11-3
CASSYPAGGPYEQYF | TGTGCCAGCAGCTACCCTGCGGGAGGGCCCTACGAGCAGTACTTC | NA | TRBD2 | TRBJ2-7 | TRBV7-8
CASSYDPGPKNGYTF | TGTGCCAGCAGTTACGATCCTGGACCTAAGAATGGCTACACCTTC | NA | NA | TRBJ1-2 | TRBV6-6
CASSVGVHPDTQYF | TGTGCCAGCAGCGTAGGGGTCCACCCAGATACGCAGTATTTT | NA | NA | TRBJ2-3 | TRBV9
CASSLVPSRGTGELFF | TGTGCCAGCAGCTTAGTGCCTAGCAGGGGCACCGGGGAGCTGTTTTTT | NA | NA | TRBJ2-2 | TRBV7-2
CASSHKANTQYF | TGTGCCAGCAGCCATAAGGCCAATACGCAGTATTTT | few | NA | TRBJ2-3 | TRBV14
CASSPISRTEKLFF | TGTGCCAGCAGCCCCATAAGTAGGACGGAAAAACTGTTTTTT | NA | NA | TRBJ1-4 | TRBV5-6
CASSRMRGEQYF | TGTGCCAGCAGTCGGATGCGGGGCGAGCAGTACTTC | few | NA | TRBJ2-7 | TRBV7-2
CASRTGTSNTGELFF | TGTGCCAGCAGGACCGGGACAAGCAACACCGGGGAGCTGTTTTTT | NA | NA | TRBJ2-2 | TRBV5-5
CASSTTSGGSTDTQYF | TGTGCCAGCAGTACGACTAGCGGAGGGAGCACAGATACGCAGTATTTT | NA | TRBD2 | TRBJ2-3 | TRBV9
CASSEALGGSYNEQFF | TGTGCCAGCAGTGAAGCCCTGGGGGGATCTTACAATGAGCAGTTCTTC | NA | NA | TRBJ2-1 | TRBV6-1
CASSGTSGIHNEQFF | TGTGCCAGCAGTGGGACTAGCGGGATCCACAATGAGCAGTTCTTC | NA | TRBD2 | TRBJ2-1 | TRBV6-1
CASSLEAGSYNEQFF | TGCGCCAGCAGCTTGGAAGCGGGATCCTACAATGAGCAGTTCTTC | NA | TRBD2 | TRBJ2-1 | TRBV5-1
CASSRVGIPEAFF | TGTGCCAGCAGCCGCGTAGGAATCCCTGAAGCTTTCTTT | once | NA | TRBJ1-1 | TRBV28